The 3 T cell receptor beta chains presented below share a single source sample, sequenced in a study of T cells in Graves' hyperthyroidism and ophthalmopathy (dated by TCRdb to between 2017 and 2020). The receptor library was made with multiplex PCR. TCRdb names Illumina HiSeq 2000 as the instrument used. TCR beta CDR3 regions were amplified from RNA transcripts. The TCR CDR3 was subjected to a first round of RT-PCR using the HTBI primer set and the Qiagen OneStep RT-PCR kit. TCRdb reprocessed the public reads (quality trimming at Q25 with fastp, clone calling with MiXCR) and kept in-frame beta chains. A single entry per CDR3 protein holds the most common genes and DNA from its merged rows. This sample comprises 490,000 or so distinct CDR3 sequences, over 35% of them detected only once. About two fifths of the sample is held by the ten biggest clonotypes. The sequencing sample was made of peripheral blood or thyroid tissue (not recorded which). The receptors stem from an adult woman with Graves' disease, either hyperthyroidism or ophthalmopathy (not recorded which).

J is TRBJ2-7 and V is TRBV27; 9 nucleotides align to TRBD2. Germline lookup yields CDR1 MNHEY and CDR2 SMNVEV (reference sequence). V lost 6 bases to trimming and J lost 3 bases; unmatched junction nucleotides: 3. This CDR3 has 13 residues. This chain's CDR3 is CASRLAGIYEQYF. In DNA form, the CDR3 reads TGTGCCAGCAGACTAGCGGGCATCTACGAGCAGTACTTC.

This clonotype was seen a few times. This sequence joins TRBV24-1 and TRBJ2-2; the match to TRBD1 covers 9 bases. Germline V CDR1 and CDR2: KGHDR, SFDVKD. J lost 6 bases, V lost 3 bases, and 1 base had no gene match. The length of the CDR3 is 14 residues. Written as DNA, the CDR3 is TGTGCCACCAGTGATCACAGGGGGCCCGGGGAGCTGTTTTTT. Its translation is CATSDHRGPGELFF.

At least ten counts were recorded for this clonotype. V is TRBV5-6 and J is TRBJ2-7; TRBD1 aligns across 7 bases. CDR1 and CDR2 (germline): SGHDT, YYEEEE. Unmatched junction bases numbered 8, after V lost 1 base and J lost 4 bases. The CDR3 totals 15 residues. The CDR3 region is CASSLPGQTWYEQYF. CDR3 DNA: TGTGCCAGCAGCTTGCCGGGACAGACGTGGTACGAGCAGTACTTC.